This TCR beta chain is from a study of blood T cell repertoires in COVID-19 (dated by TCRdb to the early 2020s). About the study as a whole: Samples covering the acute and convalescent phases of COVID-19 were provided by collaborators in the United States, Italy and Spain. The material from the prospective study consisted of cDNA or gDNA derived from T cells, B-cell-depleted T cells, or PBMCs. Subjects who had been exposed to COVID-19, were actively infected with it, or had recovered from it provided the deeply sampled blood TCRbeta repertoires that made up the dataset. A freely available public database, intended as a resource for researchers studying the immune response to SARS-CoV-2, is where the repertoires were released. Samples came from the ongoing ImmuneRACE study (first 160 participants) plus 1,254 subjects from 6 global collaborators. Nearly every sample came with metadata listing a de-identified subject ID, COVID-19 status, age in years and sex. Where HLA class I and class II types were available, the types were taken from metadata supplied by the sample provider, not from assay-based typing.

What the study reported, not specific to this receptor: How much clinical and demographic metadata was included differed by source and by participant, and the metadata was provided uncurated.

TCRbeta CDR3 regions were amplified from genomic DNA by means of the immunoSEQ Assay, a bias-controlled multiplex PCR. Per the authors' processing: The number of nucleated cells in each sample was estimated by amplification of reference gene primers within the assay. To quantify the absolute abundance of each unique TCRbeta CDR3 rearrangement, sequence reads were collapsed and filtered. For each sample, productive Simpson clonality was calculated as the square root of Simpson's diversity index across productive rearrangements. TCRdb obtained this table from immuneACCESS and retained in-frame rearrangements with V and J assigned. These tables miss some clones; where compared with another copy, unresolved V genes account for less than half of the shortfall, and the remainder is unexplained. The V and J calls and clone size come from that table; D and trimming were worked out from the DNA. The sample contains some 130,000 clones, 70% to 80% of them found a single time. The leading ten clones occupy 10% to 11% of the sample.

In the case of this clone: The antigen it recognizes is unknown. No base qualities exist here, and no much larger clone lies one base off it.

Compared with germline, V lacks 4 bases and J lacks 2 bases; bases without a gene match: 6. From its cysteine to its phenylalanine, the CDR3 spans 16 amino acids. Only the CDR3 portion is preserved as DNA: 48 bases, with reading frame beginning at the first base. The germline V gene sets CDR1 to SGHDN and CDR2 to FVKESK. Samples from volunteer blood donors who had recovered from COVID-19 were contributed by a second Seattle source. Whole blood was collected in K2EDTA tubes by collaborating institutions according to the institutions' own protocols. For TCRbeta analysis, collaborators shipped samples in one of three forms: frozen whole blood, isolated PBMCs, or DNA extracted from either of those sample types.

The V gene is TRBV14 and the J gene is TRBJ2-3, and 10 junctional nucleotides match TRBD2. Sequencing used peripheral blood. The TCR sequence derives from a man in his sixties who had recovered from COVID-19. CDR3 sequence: CASSRRLAGATDTQYF. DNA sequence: TGTGCCAGCAGCCGCCGCCTAGCGGGGGCCACAGATACGCAGTATTTT.